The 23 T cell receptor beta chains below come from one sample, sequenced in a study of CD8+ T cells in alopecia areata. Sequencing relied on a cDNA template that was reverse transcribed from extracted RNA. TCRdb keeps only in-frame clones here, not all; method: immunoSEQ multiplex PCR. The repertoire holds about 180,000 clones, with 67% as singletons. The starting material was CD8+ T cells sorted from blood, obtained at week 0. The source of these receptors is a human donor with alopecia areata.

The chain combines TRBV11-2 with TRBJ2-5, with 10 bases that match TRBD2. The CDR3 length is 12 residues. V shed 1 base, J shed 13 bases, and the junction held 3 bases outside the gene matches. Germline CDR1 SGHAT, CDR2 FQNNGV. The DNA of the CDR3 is TGTGCCAGCAGCTTAGGGACTAGCGGTCCGTACTTC. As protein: CASSLGTSGPYF.

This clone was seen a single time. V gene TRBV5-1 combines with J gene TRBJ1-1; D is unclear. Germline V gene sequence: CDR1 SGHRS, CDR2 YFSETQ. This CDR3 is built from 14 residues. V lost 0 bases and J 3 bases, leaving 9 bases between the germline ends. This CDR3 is CASSLGAFDTEAFF. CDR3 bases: TGCGCCAGCAGCTTGGGGGCCTTCGACACTGAAGCTTTCTTT. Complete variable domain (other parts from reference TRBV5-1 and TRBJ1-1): KAGVTQTPRYLIKTRGQQVTLSCSPISGHRSVSWYQQTPGQGLQFLFEYFSETQRNKGNFPGRFSGRQFSNSRSEMNVSTLELGDSALYLCASSLGAFDTEAFFGQGTRLTVV.

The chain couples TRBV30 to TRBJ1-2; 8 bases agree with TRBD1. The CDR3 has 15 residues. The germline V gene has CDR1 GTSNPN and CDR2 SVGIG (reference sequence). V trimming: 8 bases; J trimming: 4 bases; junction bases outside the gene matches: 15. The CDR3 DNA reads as TGTGCCAGACAGACTGAGGGACAGGAGATCTATGGCTACACCTTC. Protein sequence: CARQTEGQEIYGYTF.

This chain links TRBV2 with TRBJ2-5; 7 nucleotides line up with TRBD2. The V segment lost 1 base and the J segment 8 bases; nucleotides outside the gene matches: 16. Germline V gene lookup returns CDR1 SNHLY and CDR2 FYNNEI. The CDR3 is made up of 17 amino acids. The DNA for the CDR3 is TGTGCCAGCAGTGAAGGGACCTCAGCGGGAATCGAGGGAACCCAGTACTTC. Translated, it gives CASSEGTSAGIEGTQYF.

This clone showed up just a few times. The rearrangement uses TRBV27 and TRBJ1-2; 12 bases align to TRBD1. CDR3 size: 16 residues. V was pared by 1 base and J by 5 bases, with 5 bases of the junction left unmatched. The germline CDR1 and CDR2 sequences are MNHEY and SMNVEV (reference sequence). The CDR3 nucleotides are TGTGCCAGCAGTTTATTGGGACAGGGGGCGAGGTATGGCTACACCTTC. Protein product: CASSLLGQGARYGYTF.

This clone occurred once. CDR3 residues: CASSLTSGAWKNEQYF. The CDR3 DNA follows: TGTGCCAGCAGCTTAACTAGCGGGGCATGGAAGAACGAGCAGTACTTC. The V call is TRBV7-9, the J call TRBJ2-7; 10 nucleotides match TRBD2. V dropped 2 bases and J dropped 5; count of bases not matched to a gene: 9. This CDR3 has 16 residues. Germline loops: CDR1 SEHNR, CDR2 FQNEAQ (reference sequence).

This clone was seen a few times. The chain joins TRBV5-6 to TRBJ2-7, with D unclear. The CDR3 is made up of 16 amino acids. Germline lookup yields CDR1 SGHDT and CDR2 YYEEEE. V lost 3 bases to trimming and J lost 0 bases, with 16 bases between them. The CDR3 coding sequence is TGTGCCAGCAGCTCGGGCCCTTCTCCCCTCTCCTACGAGCAGTACTTC. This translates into CASSSGPSPLSYEQYF.

CDR3 sequence reads: CASSGAGNTEAFF. The CDR3 DNA follows: TGTGCCAGCAGTGGGGCAGGGAACACTGAAGCTTTCTTT. The V call is TRBV28, the J call TRBJ1-1; a possible D gene is TRBD1 (5 bases). Looked up from germline, CDR1 is MDHEN and CDR2 is SYDVKM. The CDR3 has 13 residues. Trimming removed 5 bases at V and 1 base at J, with 8 bases between.

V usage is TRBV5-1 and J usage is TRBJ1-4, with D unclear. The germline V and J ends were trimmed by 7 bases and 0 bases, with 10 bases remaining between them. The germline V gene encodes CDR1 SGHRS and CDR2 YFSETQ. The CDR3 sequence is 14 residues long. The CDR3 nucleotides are TGCGCCAGCGGACGAGATGCAACTAATGAAAAACTGTTTTTT. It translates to CASGRDATNEKLFF.

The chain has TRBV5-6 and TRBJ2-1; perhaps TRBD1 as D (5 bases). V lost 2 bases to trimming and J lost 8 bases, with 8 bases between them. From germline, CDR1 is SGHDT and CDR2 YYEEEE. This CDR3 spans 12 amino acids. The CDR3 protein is CASSFRADEQFF. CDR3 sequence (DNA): TGTGCCAGCAGCTTCAGGGCCGATGAGCAGTTCTTC.

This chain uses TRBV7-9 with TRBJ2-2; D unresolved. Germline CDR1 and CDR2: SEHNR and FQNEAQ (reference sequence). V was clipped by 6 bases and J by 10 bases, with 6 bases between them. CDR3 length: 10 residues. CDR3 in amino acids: CASSFEELFF. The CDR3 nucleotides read TGTGCCAGCAGTTTCGAGGAGCTGTTTTTT.

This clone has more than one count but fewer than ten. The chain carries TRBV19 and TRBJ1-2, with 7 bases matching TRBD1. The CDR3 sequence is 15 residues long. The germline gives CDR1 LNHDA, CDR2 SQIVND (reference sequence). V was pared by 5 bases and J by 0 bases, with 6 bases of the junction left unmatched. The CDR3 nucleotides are TGTGCCAGTAGTCCCAGGGGACAGTCTAACTATGGCTACACCTTC. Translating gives CASSPRGQSNYGYTF.

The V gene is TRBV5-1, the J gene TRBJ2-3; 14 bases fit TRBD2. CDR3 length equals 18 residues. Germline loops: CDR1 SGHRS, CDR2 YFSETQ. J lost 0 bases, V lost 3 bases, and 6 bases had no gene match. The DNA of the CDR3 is TGCGCCAGCAGCTCCCCGACTAGCGGGGGGGCTAGCACAGATACGCAGTATTTT. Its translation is CASSSPTSGGASTDTQYF.

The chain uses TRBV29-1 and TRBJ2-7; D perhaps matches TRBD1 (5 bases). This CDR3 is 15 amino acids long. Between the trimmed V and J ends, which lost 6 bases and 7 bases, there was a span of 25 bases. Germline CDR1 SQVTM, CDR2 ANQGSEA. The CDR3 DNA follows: TGCAGCGTCCATGTGGGGCCTGATACCGGTGGGGAGCAGTACTTC. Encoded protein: CSVHVGPDTGGEQYF.

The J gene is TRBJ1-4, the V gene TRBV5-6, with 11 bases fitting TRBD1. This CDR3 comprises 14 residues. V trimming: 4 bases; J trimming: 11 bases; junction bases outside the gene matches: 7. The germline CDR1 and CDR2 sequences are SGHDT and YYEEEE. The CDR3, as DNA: TGTGCCAGCAGCAGTGGACAGGGGGCCTGGAAACTGTTTTTT. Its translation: CASSSGQGAWKLFF.

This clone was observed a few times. The CDR3 loop is CASNGQGHTEAFF. As DNA, the CDR3 is TGTGCCAGCAACGGACAGGGTCACACTGAAGCTTTCTTT. The chain recombines TRBV27 with TRBJ1-1; 8 positions agree with TRBD1. The CDR3 sequence is 13 residues long. J gave up 3 bases and V 7 bases, and 4 bases lay outside the gene matches. Germline V lookup: CDR1 MNHEY, CDR2 SMNVEV (reference sequence).

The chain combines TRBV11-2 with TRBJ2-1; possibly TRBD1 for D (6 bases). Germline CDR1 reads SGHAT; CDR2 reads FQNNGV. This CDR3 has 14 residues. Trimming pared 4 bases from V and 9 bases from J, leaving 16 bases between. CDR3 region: CASSSGSGVSEQFF. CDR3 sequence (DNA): TGTGCCAGCAGCTCGGGATCAGGGGTCAGTGAGCAGTTCTTC.

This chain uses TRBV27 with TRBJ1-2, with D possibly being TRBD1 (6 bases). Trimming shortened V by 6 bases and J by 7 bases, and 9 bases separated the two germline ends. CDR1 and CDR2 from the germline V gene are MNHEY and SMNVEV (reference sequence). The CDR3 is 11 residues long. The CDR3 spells CASRQGGGYTF. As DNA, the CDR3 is TGTGCCAGCAGACAGGGCGGTGGCTACACCTTC.

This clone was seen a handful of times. CDR3 residues: CASSAGLLYGYTF. The CDR3 nucleotides read TGCGCCAGCAGCGCGGGACTTCTCTATGGCTACACCTTC. The J gene is TRBJ1-2, the V gene TRBV5-1, with a weak D call TRBD1 (5 bases). Germline loops: CDR1 SGHRS, CDR2 YFSETQ. With 4 bases removed from V and 4 bases from J, the gap between germline ends came to 11 bases. The CDR3 is 13 amino acids.

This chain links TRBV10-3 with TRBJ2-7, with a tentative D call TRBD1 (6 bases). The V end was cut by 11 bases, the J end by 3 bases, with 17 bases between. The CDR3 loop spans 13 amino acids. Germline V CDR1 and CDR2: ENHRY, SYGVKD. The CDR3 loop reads CAVMDSTDYEQYF. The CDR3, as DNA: TGTGCCGTTATGGACAGCACAGACTACGAGCAGTACTTC.

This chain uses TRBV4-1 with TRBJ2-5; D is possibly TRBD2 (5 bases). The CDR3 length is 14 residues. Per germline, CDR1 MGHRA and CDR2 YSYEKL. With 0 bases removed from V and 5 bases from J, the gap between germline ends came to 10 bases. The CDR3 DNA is TGCGCCAGCAGCCAAGAGACGGGCGGGGAGACCCAGTACTTC. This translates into CASSQETGGETQYF.

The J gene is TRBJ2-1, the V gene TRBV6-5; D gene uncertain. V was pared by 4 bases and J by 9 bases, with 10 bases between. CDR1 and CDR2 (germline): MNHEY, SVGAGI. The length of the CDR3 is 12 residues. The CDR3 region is CASSFTNGEQFF. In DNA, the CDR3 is TGTGCCAGCAGTTTCACTAATGGTGAGCAGTTCTTC.

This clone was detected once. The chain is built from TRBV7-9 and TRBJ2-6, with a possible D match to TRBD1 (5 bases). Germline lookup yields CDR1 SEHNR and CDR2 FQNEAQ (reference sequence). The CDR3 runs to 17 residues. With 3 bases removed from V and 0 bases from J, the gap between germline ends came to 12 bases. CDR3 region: CASSLRSQGSGANVLTF. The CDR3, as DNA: TGTGCCAGCAGCTTGCGATCCCAGGGCTCTGGGGCCAACGTCCTGACTTTC.